The 3 T cell receptor beta chains in this list originate from one sample, sequenced in a study of cytomegalovirus exposure and HLA in healthy donors. The PCR contained 60 Vbeta and 13 Jbeta primers. Using immunoSEQ multiplex PCR, the repertoire was profiled, and TCRdb retains in-frame clones only, with some absent. The sample shows more than 75,000 clones, about four fifths of them seen only once. The sample was PBMCs. These receptors all come from a middle-aged woman in good health and CMV-seropositive.

A few counts support this clone. The rearrangement links TRBV30 to TRBJ1-2; no clear D gene. Trimming pared 4 bases from V and 7 bases from J, leaving 13 bases between. There are 12 residues in the CDR3. Germline V gives CDR1 GTSNPN, CDR2 SVGIG (reference sequence). The CDR3 spells CAWTRRRIGYTF. For the CDR3, the DNA is TGTGCCTGGACCAGGAGGAGGATTGGCTACACCTTC.

This chain joins TRBV7-9 and TRBJ2-3, with D possibly TRBD2 on 6 matching bases. The germline V and J ends were trimmed by 0 bases and 5 bases, with 6 bases remaining between them. In germline, CDR1 is SEHNR, CDR2 FQNEAQ (reference sequence). CDR3 length: 13 amino acids. The CDR3 DNA reads TGTGCCAGCAGCTTAGCGGGGGGAGATACGCAGTATTTT. Translation gives CASSLAGGDTQYF.

The rearrangement uses TRBV5-4 and TRBJ2-1; 7 nucleotides align to TRBD1. Losses at the gene ends were 2 bases for V and 5 bases for J; bases not matched to a gene: 1. There are 13 residues in the CDR3. Germline CDR1 and CDR2: SGHNT and YYREEE (reference sequence). The CDR3, as DNA: TGTGCCAGCAGCTTCGACAGGGACAATGAGCAGTTCTTC. It encodes CASSFDRDNEQFF.